The present TCR beta chain was sequenced within a study of shared clonotypes between healthy human individuals (dated by TCRdb to 2020 to 2021). For context, the study as a whole: A couple of women and a few men aged 18 to 49 years were included in the cohort. For each donor, CD4 naive and CD4 memory were each given three plates, CD8 naive was given two plates, and CD8 memory was given one plate. Per donor, leukapheresis produced somewhere between about 0.9 and 10 billion PBMCs. Blood TCR repertoires of a handful of healthy adults were deeply sequenced to estimate repertoire size and the extent of clonotype sharing between individuals. To increase sequencing depth and limit assay-specific biases, different laboratories used diverse techniques to prepare libraries and sequence TCR repertoires. Study-wide conclusions, independent of this receptor: Larger estimated clonotype richness was generally found for naive subsets than for memory subsets. Compared with non-shared clonotypes, the clonotypes found in all four sorted-subset donors had higher generation probabilities. Incomplete sequencing was indicated by rarefaction of sorted-subset datasets, despite the large sequencing depth. Across four donors, about 5.2% of naive CD4, approximately 3.6% of naive CD8, around 2.5% of memory CD4, and 0.4% of memory CD8 clonotypes were shared. The genetic and exposure-history diversity represented was limited by the small number of donors. Only blood was sampled, and tissue TCR repertoires likely differ from those in blood. Pairwise subsampling led to the expectation that sequencing depth would affect the degree of clonotype sharing among donors.

As to this clone: Its antigen target is currently unknown. No per-base quality is available; no much larger clone lies one base away.

TCR CDR3 regions were amplified from genomic DNA by multiplex PCR using the deep immunoSEQ assay. Extracted genomic DNA from each cell subset was spread evenly across all wells of several immunoSEQ 96-well plates, with each plate serving as a replicate. For sorted subsets, about 210 ng of genomic DNA, equivalent to around 30,000 T cell genomes, went into each replicate PCR. The purified libraries were quantified using a Qubit 3.0 fluorometer, sized with a Bioanalyzer 2100, and then quantified again using the KAPA Library Quantification kit. Each immunoSEQ 96-well plate was sequenced on its own single-read 150-cycle Illumina NextSeq 550 flow cell. As for the original processing: Because the immunoSEQ output included only junctional sequences and no quality scores, the filtering could not be the same as the filtering used for full-length reads. To assign V/J genes and CDR3, sequences were annotated against IMGT germline references using PyIR, a Python wrapper for IgBLAST v1.9. Reads with weak V/J assignments (E-value above 1e-6), missing CDR3, stop codons, out-of-frame junctions, or ambiguous translated residues were removed. V3J clonotypes were defined by identical inferred V gene, J gene, and CDR3 amino acid sequence. The percentage overlap between two repertoires was calculated by dividing the number of shared unique clonotypes by the size of the smaller repertoire. Three approaches were used to assess repertoire richness: RTK rarefaction, the Chao1 estimator, and Recon v2.1 estimates of unobserved clonotypes. Generation probabilities for all TCRbeta clonotypes obtained by the gDNA method from four donors were computed using OLGA. The clones in this table, taken by TCRdb from immuneACCESS, are in-frame only. Not every clone is retained; where verified, under half of the shortfall comes from an unresolved V gene, and the cause of the rest is unknown. V, J and clone size derive from that table, while D and trimming were established from the DNA sequence. The sample table holds some 630,000 clones, of which 72% were seen once. Of the sample, about 1.8% falls within the top ten clones.

The cysteine opens and the phenylalanine closes a CDR3 of 12 amino acids. The only DNA kept is the CDR3, 36 bases in frame from the first base. V and J are truncated by 1 base and 2 bases respectively, leaving an intervening sequence of 5 bases. Sequences GTSNPN (CDR1) and SVGIG (CDR2) are obtained from the germline V gene (reference sequence). Donors were healthy HIV-negative adults with no recently reported acute infections or vaccinations. All donors were Caucasian adults living in Nashville, Tennessee, USA. CD4+ T cells were enriched through magnetic negative selection, after which naive cells were positively selected on CD45RA and the remaining negative fraction served as the memory subset. Blood was collected by leukapheresis, and PBMCs were isolated by Ficoll-Histopaque density gradient centrifugation and then cryopreserved in liquid nitrogen vapor phase. Analytical flow cytometry was used to check the purity and quantity of each magnetically sorted T cell population. Genomic DNA was isolated from each sorted fraction and quantified by UV absorbance on a Nanodrop 2000c.

This TCR came from a woman aged 25-40 years in good health. This receptor chain uses TRBV30 and TRBJ2-5; the D gene is perhaps TRBD2, on 5 matching bases. The sample comprised memory CD4+ T cells sorted from blood. This specimen's cell subset or site label, per the study, means: CD45RA-negative fraction. The CDR3 region has the sequence CAWSAGQETQYF. The DNA sequence follows: TGTGCCTGGAGTGCGGGACAAGAGACCCAGTACTTC.